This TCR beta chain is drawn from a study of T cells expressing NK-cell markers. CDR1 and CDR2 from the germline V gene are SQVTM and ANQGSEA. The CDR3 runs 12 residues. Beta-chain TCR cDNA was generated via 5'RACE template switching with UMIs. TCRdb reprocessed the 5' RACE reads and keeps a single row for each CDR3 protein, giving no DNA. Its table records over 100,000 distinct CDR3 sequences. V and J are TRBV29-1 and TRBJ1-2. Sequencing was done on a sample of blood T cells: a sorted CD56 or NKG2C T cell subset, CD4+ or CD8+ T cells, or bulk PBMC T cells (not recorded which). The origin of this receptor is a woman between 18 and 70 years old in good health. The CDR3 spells CSVDPAEGGYTF. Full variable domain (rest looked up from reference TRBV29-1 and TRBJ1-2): SAVISQKPSRDICQRGTSLTIQCQVDSQVTMMFWYRQQPGQSLTLIATANQGSEATYESGFVIDKFPISRPNLTFSTLTVSNMSPEDSSIYLCSVDPAEGGYTFGSGTRLTVV.